These 23 T cell receptor beta chains were sequenced from one sample in a study of T cell responses to AZD1222 COVID-19 vaccine. TCRdb's copy holds only in-frame clones and misses some; the assay was immunoSEQ multiplex PCR. The table has 70,000 to 75,000 clones, about 78% seen once. The sample consisted of peripheral blood, taken 28 days after the second AZD1222 dose. These receptors all stem from an adult who received the AZD1222 COVID-19 vaccine.

The V gene is TRBV28, the J gene TRBJ2-3; D possibly matches TRBD1 or TRBD2 (5 bases each). Trimming removed 2 bases from V and 5 bases from J, with 11 bases in between. The CDR3 spans 14 residues. Per the germline V gene, CDR1 is MDHEN and CDR2 is SYDVKM. CDR3 DNA: TGTGCCAGCAGTTTAGGGGCGACTAAAGATACGCAGTATTTT. Protein: CASSLGATKDTQYF. The entire variable domain, with the rest obtained from reference TRBV28 and TRBJ2-3, is as follows: DVKVTQSSRYLVKRTGEKVFLECVQDMDHENMFWYRQDPGLGLRLIYFSYDVKMKEKGDIPEGYSVSREKKERFSLILESASTNQTSMYLCASSLGATKDTQYFGPGTRLTVL.

The chain is built from TRBV9 and TRBJ2-3; possibly TRBD2 for D (6 bases). V lost 3 bases to trimming and J lost 2 bases, with 16 bases between them. CDR3 length: 16 amino acids. Per germline, CDR1 SGDLS and CDR2 YYNGEE. The CDR3 protein is CASSARDFQSTDTQYF. CDR3 bases: TGTGCCAGCAGCGCCCGGGACTTTCAGTCCACAGATACGCAGTATTTT.

In this sample, this clone turned up a few times. The chain carries TRBV2 and TRBJ2-1, with 11 bases lining up with TRBD2. The V gene's germline CDR1 is SNHLY and CDR2 FYNNEI. The CDR3 consists of 16 residues. The V and J ends lost 6 bases and 9 bases, in that order; junction bases with no gene match: 13. CDR3 residues: CASRGPTSGAAFEQFF. The CDR3 nucleotides read TGTGCCAGCAGAGGCCCGACTAGCGGGGCTGCCTTTGAGCAGTTCTTC.

The J gene is TRBJ2-3, the V gene TRBV6-5, with TRBD1 as a possible D gene (6 bases). The CDR3 extends over 15 amino acids. Germline V gene lookup returns CDR1 MNHEY and CDR2 SVGAGI. Trimming stripped 5 bases from V and 4 bases from J, with 16 bases between. Here the CDR3 DNA reads TGTGCCAGCAGTCTCCCCAGGGGAAAGGCAGATACGCAGTATTTT. This gives the protein CASSLPRGKADTQYF.

V and J are TRBV6-5 and TRBJ2-1; D may be TRBD1 (6 bases). Germline V gene sequence: CDR1 MNHEY, CDR2 SVGAGI. CDR3 size: 15 residues. Trimming shortened V by 8 bases and J by 1 base, and 15 bases separated the two germline ends. The CDR3 reads CASLNRATSYNEQFF. The CDR3, as DNA: TGTGCCAGCCTGAACAGGGCTACATCCTACAATGAGCAGTTCTTC.

The chain has TRBV3-1 (or the pseudogene TRBV3-2) and TRBJ1-4; 7 nucleotides match TRBD1. V shed 4 bases, J shed 7 bases, and the junction held 6 bases outside the gene matches. This CDR3 has 14 residues. Germline-derived CDR1 and CDR2 are LGHDT and YNNKEL (reference sequence). In DNA form, the CDR3 reads TGTGCCAGCAGCCTGTCCCGGGACAGTGAAAAACTGTTTTTT. Its protein product is CASSLSRDSEKLFF.

This clone was seen a few times. The V gene is TRBV27, the J gene TRBJ2-2; 10 nucleotides align to TRBD2. Trimming removed 5 bases from V and 5 bases from J; junction bases left unmatched: 5. The CDR3 consists of 15 residues. In germline, CDR1 is MNHEY, CDR2 SMNVEV (reference sequence). CDR3 sequence (DNA): TGTGCCAGCAGTGACCTAGCGGGGGTAACCGGGGAGCTGTTTTTT. Amino acids: CASSDLAGVTGELFF.

The chain carries TRBV7-3 and TRBJ2-7; 9 positions agree with TRBD1. Germline values: CDR1 SGHTA, CDR2 FQGTGA. Trimming at V came to 1 base and at J to 6 bases, leaving 7 bases not matched to a gene. The CDR3 contains 15 residues. CDR3 bases: TGTGCCAGCAGCTTAATCTCACAGGGGGCAATCGAGCAGTACTTC. It translates to CASSLISQGAIEQYF. The entire variable domain, with the rest obtained from reference TRBV7-3 and TRBJ2-7, is as follows: GAGVSQTPSNKVTEKGKYVELRCDPISGHTALYWYRQSLGQGPEFLIYFQGTGAADDSGLPNDRFFAVRPEGSVSTLKIQRTERGDSAVYLCASSLISQGAIEQYFGPGTRLTVT.

The chain employs TRBV19 and TRBJ2-3; 7 positions agree with TRBD1. Unmatched junction bases numbered 7, after V lost 5 bases and J lost 2 bases. Germline assignment: CDR1 LNHDA and CDR2 SQIVND (reference sequence). CDR3 length equals 15 residues. CDR3 bases: TGTGCCAGTAGTGCCTCAGGGGGTTTCACAGATACGCAGTATTTT. Amino acid sequence: CASSASGGFTDTQYF.

The chain uses TRBV14 and TRBJ1-2; D is undetermined. The CDR3 sequence is 13 residues long. V lost 2 bases, J lost 3 bases, and 7 bases lay in between. Germline lookup yields CDR1 SGHDN and CDR2 FVKESK. DNA for the CDR3: TGTGCCAGCAGCCAACAAGGGTACTATGGCTACACCTTC. Its translation: CASSQQGYYGYTF.

The chain employs TRBV30 and TRBJ2-2, with D unresolved. Germline CDR1 reads GTSNPN; CDR2 reads SVGIG (reference sequence). CDR3 length equals 13 residues. The ends were cut back, 4 bases at V and 3 bases at J, with 9 bases in the middle. CDR3 loop: CAWTRIHTGELFF. The CDR3 region has the DNA TGTGCCTGGACCAGGATTCACACCGGGGAGCTGTTTTTT.

V gene TRBV18 combines with J gene TRBJ2-7; a possible D gene is TRBD1 (6 bases). This CDR3 comprises 14 residues. With 1 base removed from V and 2 bases from J, the gap between germline ends came to 9 bases. CDR1 KGHSH and CDR2 LQKENI come from the germline V gene. The CDR3 bases are TGTGCCAGCTCACCACTCAGGGGACCCTACGAGCAGTACTTC. Protein: CASSPLRGPYEQYF.

This clone has just a few counts. This rearrangement joins TRBV6-2 or TRBV6-3 to TRBJ2-1; 9 nucleotides match TRBD2. V lost 4 bases, J lost 7 bases, and 8 bases stayed unmatched. The germline V gene encodes CDR1 MNHEY and CDR2 SVGEGT. The CDR3 is 15 residues long. The CDR3 protein is CASSFSGTSTNEQFF. Written as DNA, the CDR3 is TGTGCCAGCAGTTTCAGCGGGACTAGCACTAATGAGCAGTTCTTC.

The V call is TRBV7-8, the J call TRBJ1-2; tentative D call: TRBD1 (5 bases). V dropped 4 bases and J dropped 8 bases, with 14 bases sitting between them. This CDR3 has 13 residues. Germline lookup yields CDR1 SGHVS and CDR2 FQNEAQ. CDR3 loop: CASSSSRVGGYTF. The CDR3 coding sequence is TGTGCCAGCAGCTCCTCCAGGGTAGGCGGCTACACCTTC.

The V gene is TRBV14, the J gene TRBJ1-1; 7 bases fit TRBD1. This CDR3 contains 17 residues. Germline assignment: CDR1 SGHDN and CDR2 FVKESK. V gave up 5 bases and J gave up 3 bases; unmatched junction bases: 15. The CDR3 sequence: CASSNDRVAQGDTEAFF. CDR3 nucleotides: TGTGCCAGCAGCAACGACAGGGTAGCCCAAGGGGACACTGAAGCTTTCTTT.

This sequence joins TRBV19 and TRBJ1-5; 9 bases align to TRBD1. Trimming took 4 bases from V and 6 from J; bases not matched to a gene: 4. The CDR3 runs to 14 residues. Germline V gene data show CDR1 as LNHDA and CDR2 as SQIVND (reference sequence). The CDR3 here is CASSTTGGGQPQHF. The CDR3 DNA reads TGTGCCAGTAGTACCACAGGGGGCGGTCAGCCCCAGCATTTT.

V gene TRBV5-5 combines with J gene TRBJ1-1; possible D gene TRBD1, 5 bases. V was clipped by 4 bases and J by 11 bases, with 18 bases between them. The CDR3 spans 13 residues. Germline V CDR1 and CDR2: SGHKS, YYEKEE (reference sequence). CDR3 DNA: TGTGCCAGCAGCCTGGGACTAACCTCTTTGGCTTTCTTT. Protein product: CASSLGLTSLAFF.

The chain combines TRBV2 with TRBJ1-5; D may be TRBD1 (6 bases). V lost 6 bases, J lost 5 bases, and 11 bases lay in between. The length of the CDR3 is 13 residues. The germline V gene has CDR1 SNHLY and CDR2 FYNNEI. The CDR3 region is CASSLGADQPQHF. CDR3 DNA sequence: TGTGCCAGCAGCCTGGGGGCTGATCAGCCCCAGCATTTT. Complete variable domain (other parts from reference TRBV2 and TRBJ1-5): EPEVTQTPSHQVTQMGQEVILRCVPISNHLYFYWYRQILGQKVEFLVSFYNNEISEKSEIFDDQFSVERPDGSNFTLKIRSTKLEDSAMYFCASSLGADQPQHFGDGTRLSIL.

This clone was detected a few times. The V call is TRBV4-3, the J call TRBJ1-2; D is unresolved. Per the germline V gene, CDR1 is LGHNA and CDR2 is YSLEER. The CDR3 is 13 residues long. Trimming left V 4 bases short and J 4 bases short, with 10 bases between. In DNA form, the CDR3 reads TGCGCCAGCAGCCCGGAGAGTGGCTATGGCTACACCTTC. The encoded protein is CASSPESGYGYTF.

Note on this clone: One end of the junction does not line up with germline, which may come from a read error. The V and J genes are TRBV7-7 and TRBJ2-5; no firm D call. The CDR3 loop spans 13 amino acids. Germline-derived CDR1 and CDR2 are SSHAT and FNYEAQ (reference sequence). This CDR3 reads CASSLHRRETQYF. As DNA, the CDR3 is TGTGCTAGCAGCTTACACAGAAGGGAGACCCAGTACTTC.

The chain has TRBV9 and TRBJ2-6, with 9 positions matching TRBD1. The CDR3 has 16 amino acids. V lost 6 bases and J lost 2; bases outside the gene matches: 6. Germline CDR1 reads SGDLS; CDR2 reads YYNGEE. Here the CDR3 reads CASTGTGSAGANVLTF. CDR3 DNA sequence: TGTGCCAGCACCGGGACAGGGTCTGCTGGGGCCAACGTCCTGACTTTC.

The sample holds one count of this clone. The chain combines TRBV9 with TRBJ1-3; possibly TRBD1 for D (5 bases). The germline V and J ends were trimmed by 4 bases and 0 bases, with 11 bases remaining between them. CDR1 and CDR2 (germline): SGDLS, YYNGEE. CDR3 length: 15 amino acids. CDR3: CASSSGTASGNTIYF. In DNA form, the CDR3 reads TGTGCCAGCAGCTCCGGGACGGCCTCTGGAAACACCATATATTTT.

The gene calls are TRBV7-2 and TRBJ1-2; D unresolved. The CDR3 is 16 amino acids. Trimming pared 1 base from V and 1 base from J, leaving 13 bases between. CDR1 is SGHTA, CDR2 FQGNSA, per germline. The DNA for the CDR3 is TGTGCCAGCAGCTTAGTGGCGGGCGCTCGTAACTATGGCTACACCTTC. This codes for CASSLVAGARNYGYTF.